This T cell receptor (beta chain) comes out of a study of shared clonotypes between healthy human individuals. Study outcomes and limitations: All-four-donor shared clonotypes had higher generation probabilities than non-shared clonotypes did. Larger estimated richness was generally seen in naive subsets than in memory subsets.

Per germline, CDR1 SGHRS and CDR2 YFSETQ. V was trimmed by 6 bases and J by 0 bases, leaving 11 bases between them. There are 14 residues in the CDR3. This clone was found once. Its antigen is currently unknown. Several immunoSEQ plates held equal portions of the genomic DNA taken from each subset. The input for sorted-subset replicate PCRs was around 210 ng DNA, about 30,000 T cell genomes. Using immunoSEQ multiplex PCR, the repertoire was profiled, and TCRdb retains in-frame clones only, with some absent. The sample records about 1.5 million clones, approximately 98% being singletons. This TCR was recovered from a man aged 25 to 45 in good health. The rearrangement uses TRBV5-1 and TRBJ2-3; tentatively, D is TRBD1 or TRBD2 (5 bases each). The specimen sequenced was naive CD4+ T cells sorted from blood. The subset: CD45RA+ positively selected. CDR3 in DNA: TGCGCCAGCACGAGGGACGGGAGCACAGATACGCAGTATTTT. Translated, it gives CASTRDGSTDTQYF. Filled out from reference TRBV5-1 and TRBJ2-3, the complete variable domain reads KAGVTQTPRYLIKTRGQQVTLSCSPISGHRSVSWYQQTPGQGLQFLFEYFSETQRNKGNFPGRFSGRQFSNSRSEMNVSTLELGDSALYLCASTRDGSTDTQYFGPGTRLTVL.